This T cell receptor (beta chain) was identified in a study of T cell responses to AZD1222 COVID-19 vaccine. The assay was immunoSEQ multiplex PCR, and TCRdb's table has in-frame clones only and misses some. The sample records 110,000 to 150,000 clones, more than 85% being singletons. V lost 0 bases and J 5 bases, leaving 6 bases between the germline ends. This CDR3 is built from 13 residues. Per germline, CDR1 MNHNS and CDR2 SASEGT. The chain joins TRBV6-1 to TRBJ2-3; D not resolved. The material was peripheral blood, obtained on day 0 of AZD1222 vaccination. This sequence originates from an adult in good health. The CDR3 nucleotides are TGTGCCAGCAGTGAAGCGCTTCGAGATACGCAGTATTTT. This gives the protein CASSEALRDTQYF.